These T cell receptor beta chains were read from a single sample in a study of blood T cell repertoires in COVID-19. Sequencing used immunoSEQ multiplex PCR; TCRdb keeps in-frame clones, though not all of them. The sample records about 200,000 clones, about 83% being singletons. Sequencing used PBMCs or T cells enriched from blood (not recorded which). The receptors shown here come from a man aged 40-49 years with acute COVID-19. CDR3s include the opening cysteine and the closing phenylalanine or tryptophan. The D gene is left open where the match is weak. Some rows mark clone size as missing; the rest say once, few, many or name a class of expanded clone.

size: -; J: TRBJ2-1; D: TRBD1; V: TRBV19; DNA: TGTGCCAGTAGCCGACCACAGGGGGCATCGACAAATGAGCAGTTCTTC; CDR3: CASSRPQGASTNEQFF
size: -; J: TRBJ1-2; D: TRBD1; V: TRBV7-9; DNA: TGTGCCAGCAGCTTAGGGACAGGGGTTAACTATGGCTACACCTTC; CDR3: CASSLGTGVNYGYTF
size: few; J: TRBJ1-5; D: TRBD1; V: TRBV6-2/TRBV6-3; DNA: TGTGCCAGCAGTTACGGGACAGGGGGCCAGCCCCAGCATTTT; CDR3: CASSYGTGGQPQHF
size: -; J: TRBJ1-2; D: -; V: TRBV4-2; DNA: TGTGCCAGCAGCCCTTCTAGAGCGTGGGGCTACACCTTC; CDR3: CASSPSRAWGYTF
size: -; J: TRBJ1-3; D: -; V: TRBV28; DNA: TGTGCCAGCAGTTCGATGACAGTCCTCTCTGGAAACACCATATATTTT; CDR3: CASSSMTVLSGNTIYF
size: -; J: TRBJ2-5; D: TRBD2; V: TRBV18; DNA: TGTGCCAGCTCCCCTTGGACTAGCGGGGACCAAGAGACCCAGTACTTC; CDR3: CASSPWTSGDQETQYF
size: few; J: TRBJ2-2; D: -; V: TRBV29-1; DNA: TGCAGCGCCTTTGGTGGGAGCTTAACCGGGGAGCTGTTTTTT; CDR3: CSAFGGSLTGELFF
size: -; J: TRBJ1-4; D: TRBD1; V: TRBV10-2; DNA: TGCGCCAGCAGTGCGACAGGGGATATTGATGAAAAACTGTTTTTT; CDR3: CASSATGDIDEKLFF
size: -; J: TRBJ1-1; D: -; V: TRBV29-1; DNA: TGCAGCGGGGCCATGGGGGCTAGTGAAGCTTTCTTT; CDR3: CSGAMGASEAFF
size: -; J: TRBJ2-7; D: -; V: TRBV6-2/TRBV6-3; DNA: TGTGCCAGCAGTTATCGCGGGTCTAGCGTAACCTACGAGCAGTACTTC; CDR3: CASSYRGSSVTYEQYF
size: -; J: TRBJ2-7; D: TRBD1; V: TRBV29-1; DNA: TGCAGCGTTGAAGCAAATCCAGGGGGATTCGGGCACGAGCAGTACTTC; CDR3: CSVEANPGGFGHEQYF
size: -; J: TRBJ1-1; D: -; V: TRBV7-8; DNA: TGTGCCAGCAGCTTAGTCCCCGGCGGATTAGTGGAAGCTTTCTTT; CDR3: CASSLVPGGLVEAFF
size: -; J: TRBJ1-4; D: -; V: TRBV7-9; DNA: TGTGCCAGCAGCCCTACAGGGAATGAAAAACTGTTTTTT; CDR3: CASSPTGNEKLFF
size: -; J: TRBJ2-7; D: TRBD1; V: TRBV5-4; DNA: TGTGCCAGCAGCTTCGGACAGGGGTTTCGGTACGAGCAGTACTTC; CDR3: CASSFGQGFRYEQYF
size: -; J: TRBJ1-2; D: -; V: TRBV4-1; DNA: TGCGCCAGCAGCCCTCAGGGGTTTGGTGGCTACACCTTC; CDR3: CASSPQGFGGYTF
size: -; J: TRBJ1-1; D: -; V: TRBV9; DNA: TGTGCCAGCAGCGCGGGAAAGGAAGGGAACACTGAAGCTTTCTTT; CDR3: CASSAGKEGNTEAFF
size: few; J: TRBJ1-2; D: -; V: TRBV3-1/TRBV3-2; DNA: TGTGCCAGCAGCCAAGATTTGGGGGCAAGGGGCTACACCTTC; CDR3: CASSQDLGARGYTF
size: -; J: TRBJ1-5; D: -; V: TRBV19; DNA: TGTGCCAGTAGTATAGATCGGCAAGAGGCACATTTT; CDR3: CASSIDRQEAHF
size: -; J: TRBJ1-1; D: -; V: TRBV7-9; DNA: TGTGCCAGCAGCTTAGGAGGGCAGACAAATGAAGCTTTCTTT; CDR3: CASSLGGQTNEAFF
size: -; J: TRBJ1-1; D: -; V: TRBV10-3; DNA: TGTGCCATCAGTGAGTCGGTTCCCCATGAGTTTGAAGCTTTCTTT; CDR3: CAISESVPHEFEAFF
size: -; J: TRBJ1-2; D: -; V: TRBV29-1; DNA: TGCAGCGTTGAAGCCGCAGGCTATGGCTACACCTTC; CDR3: CSVEAAGYGYTF
size: -; J: TRBJ2-5; D: -; V: TRBV9; DNA: TGTGCCAGCAGCGTAGTGTTTTCGGAGACCCAGTACTTC; CDR3: CASSVVFSETQYF
size: -; J: TRBJ2-5; D: TRBD1; V: TRBV4-1; DNA: TGCGCCAGCAGCCAAGATCAAATAAGGGACAGGCCTCGGTGGACCCAGTACTTC; CDR3: CASSQDQIRDRPRWTQYF
size: -; J: TRBJ2-7; D: TRBD1; V: TRBV27; DNA: TGTGCCAGCAGGGGGACAGGGGGCATCTCCTACGAGCAGTACTTC; CDR3: CASRGTGGISYEQYF
size: -; J: TRBJ2-1; D: TRBD2; V: TRBV7-2; DNA: TGTGCCAGCAGCTTACAGCGGGAGGGCCCTGTGTACAATGAGCAGTTCTTC; CDR3: CASSLQREGPVYNEQFF
size: -; J: TRBJ2-3; D: -; V: TRBV7-2; DNA: TGTGCCAGCAGCTTAGCTGTCACTCAGGCAGATACGCAGTATTTT; CDR3: CASSLAVTQADTQYF
size: -; J: TRBJ2-7; D: -; V: TRBV6-5; DNA: TGTGCCAGCAGTTACTCGAACAGGGGAGGTTCCTACGAGCAGTACTTC; CDR3: CASSYSNRGGSYEQYF
size: -; J: TRBJ1-2; D: TRBD1; V: TRBV7-3; DNA: TGTGCCAGCAGCTTACTGCCGGGACAGGATTATGGCTACACCTTC; CDR3: CASSLLPGQDYGYTF
size: -; J: TRBJ1-2; D: -; V: TRBV28; DNA: TGTGCCAGCAGGCCCCTTACATGGGGGGTGGACTATGGCTACACCTTC; CDR3: CASRPLTWGVDYGYTF
size: -; J: TRBJ2-3; D: -; V: TRBV11-2; DNA: TGTGCCAGCAGCTTAGAGGCCGGGAGTTGGGGAGATACGCAGTATTTT; CDR3: CASSLEAGSWGDTQYF
size: -; J: TRBJ1-2; D: TRBD1; V: TRBV28; DNA: TGTGCCAGCTCCGGGACAGGGGATGGCTACACCTTC; CDR3: CASSGTGDGYTF
size: few; J: TRBJ1-3; D: -; V: TRBV28; DNA: TGTGCCAGCAGGTCAGGGCCCGGAAACACCATATATTTT; CDR3: CASRSGPGNTIYF
size: -; J: TRBJ1-5; D: -; V: TRBV19; DNA: TGTGCCAGTAACCCCCCCAACATTTTTAGCAATCAGCCCCAGCATTTT; CDR3: CASNPPNIFSNQPQHF
size: -; J: TRBJ2-3; D: TRBD2; V: TRBV29-1; DNA: TGCAGCGTTGTGGTCGGGACTAGCGGGAGGACAGATACGCAGTATTTT; CDR3: CSVVVGTSGRTDTQYF
size: -; J: TRBJ1-5; D: -; V: TRBV7-9; DNA: TGTGCCAGCAGTGGCAGGGATAGCAATCAGCCCCAGCATTTT; CDR3: CASSGRDSNQPQHF
size: once; J: TRBJ2-1; D: -; V: TRBV12-3/TRBV12-4; DNA: TGTGCCAGCAGGCCGCTACAGAATGAGCAGTTCTTC; CDR3: CASRPLQNEQFF
size: -; J: TRBJ2-7; D: -; V: TRBV29-1; DNA: TGCAGCGTTCTAGGGGGGGAGACAGGAAACTCCTACGAGCAGTACTTC; CDR3: CSVLGGETGNSYEQYF
size: once; J: TRBJ2-5; D: TRBD2; V: TRBV7-2; DNA: TGTGCCAGCAGCGACCTATGGGGCGGGAGGGCCAGTGAGACCCAGTACTTC; CDR3: CASSDLWGGRASETQYF
size: -; J: TRBJ1-4; D: -; V: TRBV6-5; DNA: TGTGCCAGCAGTTACGGGAGGGAAAAACTGTTTTTT; CDR3: CASSYGREKLFF
size: -; J: TRBJ2-7; D: -; V: TRBV28; DNA: TGTGCCAGCAGTTGGACATACGAGCAGTACTTC; CDR3: CASSWTYEQYF
size: -; J: TRBJ1-5; D: -; V: TRBV5-6; DNA: TGTGCCAGCAGCTGGGGGGTCTCCAGGGATCAGCCCCAGCATTTT; CDR3: CASSWGVSRDQPQHF
size: -; J: TRBJ2-3; D: TRBD1; V: TRBV24-1; DNA: TGTGCCACCAGTGATGTCCGGACAGGGGACGCAGATACGCAGTATTTT; CDR3: CATSDVRTGDADTQYF
size: once; J: TRBJ1-5; D: -; V: TRBV7-2; DNA: TGTGCCAGCAGCAACAGACAGCAGCCCCAGCATTTT; CDR3: CASSNRQQPQHF
size: -; J: TRBJ2-2; D: TRBD2; V: TRBV5-4; DNA: TGTGCCAGCAGCTTATTACTAGCGGGAGCTGGCGGGGAGCTGTTTTTT; CDR3: CASSLLLAGAGGELFF
size: -; J: TRBJ2-1; D: -; V: TRBV3-1/TRBV3-2; DNA: TGTGCCAGCAGCCATGAGACTAAAACTAATGAGCAGTTCTTC; CDR3: CASSHETKTNEQFF
size: -; J: TRBJ1-1; D: -; V: TRBV30; DNA: TGTGCCTGGGGCAGGGCTATAGAAGCTTTCTTT; CDR3: CAWGRAIEAFF
size: -; J: TRBJ1-4; D: TRBD1; V: TRBV5-1; DNA: TGCGCCAGCAGCGAAGCCGGGACAGCTGGGGGAAAACTGTTTTTT; CDR3: CASSEAGTAGGKLFF
size: -; J: TRBJ2-2; D: TRBD2; V: TRBV2; DNA: TGTGCCAGTACCGGGACTAGCGGGAGTTCCGGGGAGCTGTTTTTT; CDR3: CASTGTSGSSGELFF
size: -; J: TRBJ2-7; D: TRBD1; V: TRBV27; DNA: TGTGCCAGCAGTTTCCGGGACAGGGGATGGGTGCAGTACTTC; CDR3: CASSFRDRGWVQYF
size: -; J: TRBJ2-7; D: -; V: TRBV7-9; DNA: TGTGCCGCAGACCCAGGGAACGAGCAGTACTTC; CDR3: CAADPGNEQYF
size: -; J: TRBJ2-2; D: -; V: TRBV14; DNA: TGTGCCAGCAGCCAAAGCAGGGACACCGGGGAGCTGTTTTTT; CDR3: CASSQSRDTGELFF
size: -; J: TRBJ2-7; D: -; V: TRBV5-1; DNA: TGCGCCAGCAGCTATACAGGTCACTACGAGCAGTACTTC; CDR3: CASSYTGHYEQYF
size: -; J: TRBJ2-1; D: TRBD2; V: TRBV5-1; DNA: TGCGCCAGCAGCTTGGTGGGGGAGGGAGATGAGCAGTTCTTC; CDR3: CASSLVGEGDEQFF
size: -; J: TRBJ1-6; D: TRBD1; V: TRBV27; DNA: TGTGCCAGCAGTTTCCCTCGGCAGGGGGCTACCAATTCACCCCTCCACTTT; CDR3: CASSFPRQGATNSPLHF
size: -; J: TRBJ2-1; D: TRBD1; V: TRBV7-2; DNA: TGTGCCAGCGGCCCTCAAGGGGGCTCTTTCTACAATGAGCAGTTCTTC; CDR3: CASGPQGGSFYNEQFF
size: -; J: TRBJ2-3; D: TRBD2; V: TRBV28; DNA: TGTGCCAGCAGAATAGCGGGGAACACAGATACGCAGTATTTT; CDR3: CASRIAGNTDTQYF
size: -; J: TRBJ2-1; D: -; V: TRBV18; DNA: TGTGCCAGCTCGCTCGGTCGCTATGAGCAGTTCTTC; CDR3: CASSLGRYEQFF